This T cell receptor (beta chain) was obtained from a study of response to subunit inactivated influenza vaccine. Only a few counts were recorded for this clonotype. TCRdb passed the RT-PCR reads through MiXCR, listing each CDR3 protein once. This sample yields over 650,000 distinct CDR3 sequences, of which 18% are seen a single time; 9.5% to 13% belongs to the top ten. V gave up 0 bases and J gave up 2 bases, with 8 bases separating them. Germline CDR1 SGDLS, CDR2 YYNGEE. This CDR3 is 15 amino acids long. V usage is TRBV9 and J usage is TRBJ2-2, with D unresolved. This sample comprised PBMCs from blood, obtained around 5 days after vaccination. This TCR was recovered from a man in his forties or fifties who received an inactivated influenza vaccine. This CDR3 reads CASSVVGGNTGELFF. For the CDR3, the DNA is TGTGCCAGCAGCGTAGTTGGCGGCAACACCGGGGAGCTGTTTTTT.